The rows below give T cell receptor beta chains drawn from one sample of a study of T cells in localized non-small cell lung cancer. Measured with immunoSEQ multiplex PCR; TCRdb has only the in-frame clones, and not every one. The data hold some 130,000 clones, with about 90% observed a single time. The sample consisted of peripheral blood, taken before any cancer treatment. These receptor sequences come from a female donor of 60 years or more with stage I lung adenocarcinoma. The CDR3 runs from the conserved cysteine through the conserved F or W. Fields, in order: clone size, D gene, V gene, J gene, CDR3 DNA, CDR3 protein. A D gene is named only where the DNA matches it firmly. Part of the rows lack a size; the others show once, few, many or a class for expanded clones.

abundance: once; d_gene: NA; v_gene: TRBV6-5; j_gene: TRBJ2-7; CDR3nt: TGTGCCAGCAGTTCTATTGCGTACGAGCAGTACTTC; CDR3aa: CASSSIAYEQYF
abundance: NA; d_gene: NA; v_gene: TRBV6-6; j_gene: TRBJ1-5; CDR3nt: TGTGCCAGCAGTTTAAGCAATCAGCCCCAGCATTTT; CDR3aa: CASSLSNQPQHF
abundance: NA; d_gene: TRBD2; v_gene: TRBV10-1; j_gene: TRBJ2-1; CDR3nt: TGCGCCACAAGCAAAAAACTAGCGGCAGCCTTAAGTGAGCAGTTCTTC; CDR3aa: CATSKKLAAALSEQFF
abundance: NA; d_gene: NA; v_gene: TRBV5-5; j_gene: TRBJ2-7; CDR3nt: TGTGCCAGCAGTCCGAGGGATACTCCCTACGAGCAGTACTTC; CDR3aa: CASSPRDTPYEQYF
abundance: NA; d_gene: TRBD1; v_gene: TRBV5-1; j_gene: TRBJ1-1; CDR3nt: TGCGCCAGCAGCTTCCCGGAGGGGGCGAAAGCTTTCTTT; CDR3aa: CASSFPEGAKAFF
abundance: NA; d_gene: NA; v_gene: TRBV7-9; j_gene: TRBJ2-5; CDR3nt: TGTGCCAGCAGCTTTATTAGCGCAGGAGAGACCCAGTACTTC; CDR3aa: CASSFISAGETQYF
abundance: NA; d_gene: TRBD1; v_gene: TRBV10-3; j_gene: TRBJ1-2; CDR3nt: TGTGCCATCGCACAGGGGGGAACCTATGGCTACACCTTC; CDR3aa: CAIAQGGTYGYTF
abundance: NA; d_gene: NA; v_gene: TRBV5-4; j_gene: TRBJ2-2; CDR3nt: TGTGCCAGCAGCTTTAGTCAGTCACAGAACACCGGGGAGCTGTTTTTT; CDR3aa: CASSFSQSQNTGELFF
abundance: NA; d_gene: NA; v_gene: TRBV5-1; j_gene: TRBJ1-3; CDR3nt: TGCGCCAGCAGCTTGTTCAGGGATGGTGGAAACACCATATATTTT; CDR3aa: CASSLFRDGGNTIYF
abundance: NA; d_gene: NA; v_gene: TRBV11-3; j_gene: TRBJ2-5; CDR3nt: TGTGCCAGCTCGGAAGGAGAGACCCAGTACTTC; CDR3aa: CASSEGETQYF
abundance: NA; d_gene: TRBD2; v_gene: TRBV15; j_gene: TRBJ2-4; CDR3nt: TGTGCCACCAGCAGAGATCTCCTTAGCGGGCCGGGGGGTAACATTCAGTACTTC; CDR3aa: CATSRDLLSGPGGNIQYF
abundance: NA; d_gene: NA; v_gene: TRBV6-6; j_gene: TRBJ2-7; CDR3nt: TGTGCCAGCAGTCCCGCACTCGGTGGCCCCTACGAGCAGTACTTC; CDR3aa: CASSPALGGPYEQYF
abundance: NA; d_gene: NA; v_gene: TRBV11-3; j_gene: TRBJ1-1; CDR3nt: TGTGCCAGCAGCACACAGGGAGAGAGCACTGAAGCTTTCTTT; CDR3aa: CASSTQGESTEAFF
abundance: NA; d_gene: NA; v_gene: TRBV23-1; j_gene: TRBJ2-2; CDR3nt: TGCGCCAGCAGTTGCCGGGGCTCCACCGCGAACACCGGGGAGCTGTTTTTT; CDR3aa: CASSCRGSTANTGELFF
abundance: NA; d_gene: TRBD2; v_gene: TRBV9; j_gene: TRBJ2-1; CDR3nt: TGTGCCAGCAGCCCCGGGACTAACGACAATGAGCAGTTCTTC; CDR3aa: CASSPGTNDNEQFF
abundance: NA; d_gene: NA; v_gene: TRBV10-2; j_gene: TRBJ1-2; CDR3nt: TGCGCCAGCAGTGAGGCGGGGGCGGTCGGCTACACCTTC; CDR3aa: CASSEAGAVGYTF
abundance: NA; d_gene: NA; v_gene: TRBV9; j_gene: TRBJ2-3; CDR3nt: TGTGCCAGCAGCGTCTTGGGCGGAAGCACAGATACGCAGTATTTT; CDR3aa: CASSVLGGSTDTQYF
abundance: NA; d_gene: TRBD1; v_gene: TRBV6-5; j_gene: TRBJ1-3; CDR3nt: TGTGCCAGCAGTTACTCGGGGACAGAAAGAAACACCATATATTTT; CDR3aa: CASSYSGTERNTIYF
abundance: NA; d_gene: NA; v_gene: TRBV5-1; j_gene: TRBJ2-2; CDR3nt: TGCGCCAGCAGCATCCACGGGACGGTAAACACCGGGGAGCTGTTTTTT; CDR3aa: CASSIHGTVNTGELFF
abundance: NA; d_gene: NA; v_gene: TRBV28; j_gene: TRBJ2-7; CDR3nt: TGTGCCAGCAGTGTGGGCGAGTTCGAATTGGGCTCCTACGAGCAGTACTTC; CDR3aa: CASSVGEFELGSYEQYF
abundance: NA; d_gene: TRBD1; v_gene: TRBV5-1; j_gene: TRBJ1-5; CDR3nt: TGCGCCAGCAGCTTGGGACAGGGGCCCAATCAGCCCCAGCATTTT; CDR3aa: CASSLGQGPNQPQHF
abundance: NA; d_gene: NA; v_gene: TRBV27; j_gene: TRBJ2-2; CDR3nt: TGTGCCAGCAGTTTAACGCCAGGGGGAGGTTATCGCGGGGAGCTGTTTTTT; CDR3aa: CASSLTPGGGYRGELFF
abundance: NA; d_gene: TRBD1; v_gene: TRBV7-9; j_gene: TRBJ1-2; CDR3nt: TGTGCCAGCAGCGGCGGGAGGGACAGCTATTATGGCTACACCTTC; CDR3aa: CASSGGRDSYYGYTF
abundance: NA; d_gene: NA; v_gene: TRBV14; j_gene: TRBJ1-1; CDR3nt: TGTGCCAGCAGCAAAGGCTCGTGGGAGGGCACTGAAGCTTTCTTT; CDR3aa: CASSKGSWEGTEAFF
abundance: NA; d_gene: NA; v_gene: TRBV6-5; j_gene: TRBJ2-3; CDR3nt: TGTGCCAGCAGCTCTCGGGACAGCACAGATACGCAGTATTTT; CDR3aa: CASSSRDSTDTQYF
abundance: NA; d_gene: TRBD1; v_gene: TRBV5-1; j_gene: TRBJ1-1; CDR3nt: TGCGCCAGCAGTTACAATCTCCGACAGGGGAACACTGAAGCTTTCTTT; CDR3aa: CASSYNLRQGNTEAFF
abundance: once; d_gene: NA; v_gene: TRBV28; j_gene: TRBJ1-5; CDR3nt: TGTGCCAGCAGTTTATCGACAAGGGGCAATCAGCCCCAGCATTTT; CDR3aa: CASSLSTRGNQPQHF
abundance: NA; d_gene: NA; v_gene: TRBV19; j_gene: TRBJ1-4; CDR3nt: TGTGCCAGTAGTATGGGCGGGGGTTTTGAAAAACTGTTTTTT; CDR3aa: CASSMGGGFEKLFF
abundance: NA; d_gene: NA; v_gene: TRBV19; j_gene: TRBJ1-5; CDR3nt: TGTGCCAGTAGTATGTGGGGCTATGGCAATCAGCCCCAGCATTTT; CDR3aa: CASSMWGYGNQPQHF
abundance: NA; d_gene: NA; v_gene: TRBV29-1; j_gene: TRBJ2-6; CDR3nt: TGCAGCGTTGAGGCTAGGATCTCTGGGGCCAACGTCCTGACTTTC; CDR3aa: CSVEARISGANVLTF
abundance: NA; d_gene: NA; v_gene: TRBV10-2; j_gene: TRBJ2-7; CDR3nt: TGCGCCAGCAGTGCGTCACAGGGTAGCCACGAGCAGTACTTC; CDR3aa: CASSASQGSHEQYF
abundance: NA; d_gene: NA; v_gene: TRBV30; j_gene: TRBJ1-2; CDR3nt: TGTGCCTGGAGTATAATCCTCCGAGGGAACTATGGCTACACCTTC; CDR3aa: CAWSIILRGNYGYTF
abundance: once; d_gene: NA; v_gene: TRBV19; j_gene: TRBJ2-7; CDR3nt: TGTGCCAGTAGCTCTATGGTCGGAGAAAACGAGCAGTACTTC; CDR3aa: CASSSMVGENEQYF
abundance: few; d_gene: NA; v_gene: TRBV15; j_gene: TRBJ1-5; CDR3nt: TGTGCCACCAGCAGAGATCAGAAACAGCCCCAGCATTTT; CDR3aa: CATSRDQKQPQHF
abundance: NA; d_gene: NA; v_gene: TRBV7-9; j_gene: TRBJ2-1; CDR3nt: TGTGCCAGCAGCTTCTTTTTCATGGGTGAGCAGTTCTTC; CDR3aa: CASSFFFMGEQFF
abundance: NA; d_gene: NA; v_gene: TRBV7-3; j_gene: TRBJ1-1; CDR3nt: TGTGCCAGCAGCTCACAGGAATACACTGAAGCTTTCTTT; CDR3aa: CASSSQEYTEAFF
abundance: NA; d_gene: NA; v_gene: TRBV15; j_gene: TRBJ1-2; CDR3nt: TGTGCCACCAGCAGGGAATTGACAGGAGTCTATGGCTACACCTTC; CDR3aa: CATSRELTGVYGYTF
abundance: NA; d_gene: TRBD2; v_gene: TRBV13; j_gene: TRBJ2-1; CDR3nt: TGTGCCAGCAGCCTGCCGACTAGCGGGAAGGTGAGGAATGAGCAGTTCTTC; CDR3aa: CASSLPTSGKVRNEQFF
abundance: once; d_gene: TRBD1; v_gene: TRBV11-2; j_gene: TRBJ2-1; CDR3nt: TGTGCCAGCAGCTTAGTTTGGGCAGGGGGTCGCGAGCAGTTCTTC; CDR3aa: CASSLVWAGGREQFF
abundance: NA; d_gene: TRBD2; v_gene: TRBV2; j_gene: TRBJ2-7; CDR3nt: TGTGCCAGCAGTGGTGCTAGCGGGAAAGTCGAGCAGTACTTC; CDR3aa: CASSGASGKVEQYF
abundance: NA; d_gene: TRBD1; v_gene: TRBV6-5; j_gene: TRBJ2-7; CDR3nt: TGTGCCAGCAGTCGACAGGGTGGGTCCTACGAGCAGTACTTC; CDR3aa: CASSRQGGSYEQYF
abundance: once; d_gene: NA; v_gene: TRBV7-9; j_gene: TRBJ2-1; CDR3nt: TGTGCCAGTGGGGAGGCGGGGAGAGGGGACAATGAGCAGTTCTTC; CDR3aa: CASGEAGRGDNEQFF
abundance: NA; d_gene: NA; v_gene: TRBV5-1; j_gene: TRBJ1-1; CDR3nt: TGCGCCAGCTCAATCGACAAGGCGAAGACTGAAGCTTTCTTT; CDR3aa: CASSIDKAKTEAFF
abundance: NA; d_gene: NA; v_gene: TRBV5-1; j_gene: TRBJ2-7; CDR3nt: TGCGCCAGCAGCTTGACCGACTACGAGCAGTACTTC; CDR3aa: CASSLTDYEQYF
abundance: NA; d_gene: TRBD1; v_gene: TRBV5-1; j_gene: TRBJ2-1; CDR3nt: TGCGCCAGCAGCGTGGACAGGGCGGGTGACAATGAGCAGTTCTTC; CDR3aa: CASSVDRAGDNEQFF
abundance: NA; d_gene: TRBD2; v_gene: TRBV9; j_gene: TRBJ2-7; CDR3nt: TGTGCCAGCAGTGCTGACAGCGGGAGTTCGTACGAGCAGTACTTC; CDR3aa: CASSADSGSSYEQYF
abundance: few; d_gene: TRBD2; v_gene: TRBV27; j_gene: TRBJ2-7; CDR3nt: TGTGCCAGCAGTTTATCCATAGCGGGAGTCCCCTACGAGCAGTACTTC; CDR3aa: CASSLSIAGVPYEQYF
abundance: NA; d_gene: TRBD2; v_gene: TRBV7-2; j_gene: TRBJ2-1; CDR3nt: TGTGCCAGCAGCTTAGGGGGCGGGAGCCAGTTCTTC; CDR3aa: CASSLGGGSQFF
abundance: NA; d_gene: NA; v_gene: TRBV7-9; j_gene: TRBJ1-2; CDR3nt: TGTGCCAGCAGCTTAGCCGACTATGGCTACACCTTC; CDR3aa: CASSLADYGYTF
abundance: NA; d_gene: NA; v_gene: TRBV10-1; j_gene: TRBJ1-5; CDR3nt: TGCGCCAGCAGTGAGGGACCAAATCAGCCCCAGCATTTT; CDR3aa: CASSEGPNQPQHF
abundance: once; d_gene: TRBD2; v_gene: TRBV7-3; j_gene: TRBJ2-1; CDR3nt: TGTGCCAGCCGACTGGCGGGAGGGTATGAGCAGTTCTTC; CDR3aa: CASRLAGGYEQFF
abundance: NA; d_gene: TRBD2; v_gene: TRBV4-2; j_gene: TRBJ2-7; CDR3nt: TGTGCCAGCAGCCTGCGGACTAGCGGGTACGAGCAGTACTTC; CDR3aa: CASSLRTSGYEQYF
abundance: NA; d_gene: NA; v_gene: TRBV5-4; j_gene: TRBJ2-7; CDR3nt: TGTGCCAGCAGCAACCCAGGGGGGACGTACGAGCAGTACTTC; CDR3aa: CASSNPGGTYEQYF
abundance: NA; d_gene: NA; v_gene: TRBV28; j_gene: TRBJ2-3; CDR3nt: TGTGCCAGCAACGGGTGGGATACGCAGTATTTT; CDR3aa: CASNGWDTQYF
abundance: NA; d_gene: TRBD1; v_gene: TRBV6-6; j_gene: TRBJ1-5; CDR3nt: TGTGCCAGCAGAGCGGGACAGCTCCAGCCCCAGCATTTT; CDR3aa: CASRAGQLQPQHF
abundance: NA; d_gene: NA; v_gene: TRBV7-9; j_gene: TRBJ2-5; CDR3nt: TGTGCCAGCAGCTATTTGGCGGGTGCCGAGACCCAGTACTTC; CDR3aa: CASSYLAGAETQYF
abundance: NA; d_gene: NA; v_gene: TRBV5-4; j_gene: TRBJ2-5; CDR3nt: TGTGCCAGCACCCCAGGCCCAGGGGCGGAAAAGACCCAGTACTTC; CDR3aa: CASTPGPGAEKTQYF
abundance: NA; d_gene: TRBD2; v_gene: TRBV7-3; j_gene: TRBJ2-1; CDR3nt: TGTGCCAGCAGCTTACTTCCTTCCACTAGCGGGAGGAAATATGAGCAGTTCTTC; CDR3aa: CASSLLPSTSGRKYEQFF
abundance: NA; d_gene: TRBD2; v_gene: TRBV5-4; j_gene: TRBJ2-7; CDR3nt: TGTGCCAGCAGGTCTGGACTAGCCTACGAGCAGTACTTC; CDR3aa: CASRSGLAYEQYF